This T cell receptor beta chain was documented in a study of blood T cells in healthy people across ages. As for the study in general: Roughly one uniquely barcoded beta molecule per two T cells was captured.

For the second PCR, which ran for about 7 to 11 cycles, a sample-barcoded 5' primer and a J-beta primer mix were used. The authors tagged each cDNA molecule using a template-switch adaptor with 12 random nucleotides. In TCRdb, the 5' RACE reads were re-called with MiXCR into one record per CDR3 protein. The sample has about 640,000 distinct CDR3 sequences; around three fifths are singletons. Isolation recovered at least 7 million PBMCs from every sample. Findings of the study overall: Versus aged donors, long-lived donors had higher diversity and more naive CD4+ cells.

CDR1 and CDR2 (germline): SQVTM, ANQGSEA. There are 14 residues in the CDR3. The junction had 7 bases not matched to a gene; V was cut back by 7 bases and J by 0 bases. This clonotype was seen only a few times. Its target is not known. Sequencing used blood. This TCR derives from a man aged 55 to 69 in good health. The chain uses TRBV29-1 and TRBJ1-1; TRBD1 agrees at 8 bases. The CDR3: CSARTGPMNTEAFF. The CDR3 nucleotides are TGCAGCGCGAGGACAGGGCCCATGAACACTGAAGCTTTCTTT. Complete variable domain (other parts from reference TRBV29-1 and TRBJ1-1): SAVISQKPSRDICQRGTSLTIQCQVDSQVTMMFWYRQQPGQSLTLIATANQGSEATYESGFVIDKFPISRPNLTFSTLTVSNMSPEDSSIYLCSARTGPMNTEAFFGQGTRLTVV.